These 26 T cell receptor beta chains share one sample of origin, sequenced in a study of blood T cell repertoires in COVID-19. The repertoire was sequenced with immunoSEQ multiplex PCR; TCRdb's copy has only in-frame clones and lacks some. Here the sample spans 200,000 or so clones, 80% to 90% being singletons. The material sequenced was peripheral blood. The receptors stem from a human donor with active or convalescent COVID-19. The donor label of this sample is uncertain.

As regards this clone: This CDR3 is also generated by other DNA sequences in the sample. The chain links TRBV28 to TRBJ1-1; D not resolved. Germline assignment: CDR1 MDHEN and CDR2 SYDVKM. The V and J ends lost 6 bases and 3 bases respectively, with 8 bases between them. CDR3 size: 12 residues. The CDR3 nucleotides read TGTGCCAGCAGGCTCCGAGACACTGAAGCTTTCTTT. As protein: CASRLRDTEAFF.

This clone was observed once. This rearrangement joins TRBV10-3 to TRBJ2-1, with 15 bases fitting TRBD2. The CDR3 has 16 amino acids. CDR1 is ENHRY, CDR2 SYGVKD, per germline. Losses at the gene ends were 6 bases for V and 4 bases for J; bases not matched to a gene: 4. The CDR3 spells CAIRGTSGRFYNEQFF. The CDR3 nucleotides are TGTGCCATCAGGGGGACTAGCGGGAGGTTTTACAATGAGCAGTTCTTC.

This chain connects TRBV5-1 to TRBJ2-7; 13 nucleotides match TRBD2. From germline, CDR1 is SGHRS and CDR2 YFSETQ. The CDR3 has 15 amino acids. The J segment lost 2 bases and the V segment lost 4 bases, leaving 3 bases of the junction unmatched. The CDR3, as DNA: TGCGCCAGCAGCCAGGGACTAGCGGGACCCTACGAGCAGTACTTC. Protein: CASSQGLAGPYEQYF.

The chain carries TRBV2 and TRBJ1-1, with a tentative D call TRBD1 (5 bases). The V and J ends lost 11 bases and 6 bases respectively, with 25 bases between them. The CDR3 consists of 15 residues. Per the germline V gene, CDR1 is SNHLY and CDR2 is FYNNEI. This CDR3 is CASGGDFSRGAEAFF. The CDR3 bases are TGTGCCTCGGGAGGGGACTTTTCTCGCGGGGCTGAAGCTTTCTTT.

The chain carries TRBV3-1 (or the pseudogene TRBV3-2) and TRBJ2-4; 9 bases fit TRBD2. The V segment lost 0 bases and the J segment 0 bases; nucleotides outside the gene matches: 12. CDR3 length: 20 amino acids. Germline CDR1 reads LGHDT; CDR2 reads YNNKEL (reference sequence). The CDR3 sequence is CASSQDYGSGGHLAKNIQYF. CDR3 nucleotide sequence: TGTGCCAGCAGCCAAGATTATGGTAGCGGGGGCCACCTAGCCAAAAACATTCAGTACTTC.

The CDR3 sequence: CASSSTSGRRVYEQYF. The CDR3, as DNA: TGTGCCAGCAGCTCCACTAGCGGGAGGCGCGTCTACGAGCAGTACTTC. The genes are TRBV11-3 and TRBJ2-7; 12 bases agree with TRBD2. Germline-derived CDR1 and CDR2 are SGHNT and YENEEA. V was pared by 4 bases and J by 3 bases, with 7 bases of the junction left unmatched. The CDR3 length is 16 residues.

The chain combines TRBV11-2 with TRBJ1-2; 8 nucleotides match TRBD1. V was pared by 4 bases and J by 4 bases, with 11 bases of the junction left unmatched. This CDR3 has 16 amino acids. Germline V gene sequence: CDR1 SGHAT, CDR2 FQNNGV. CDR3: CASSSPRDRSGYGYTF. DNA for the CDR3: TGTGCCAGCAGCTCACCTCGGGACAGGTCGGGCTATGGCTACACCTTC.

This rearrangement joins TRBV10-3 to TRBJ2-7; 8 bases are shared with TRBD1. CDR1 and CDR2 from the germline V gene are ENHRY and SYGVKD. The CDR3 is 13 residues long. Germline trimming cut 6 bases from V and 7 bases from J; bases unmatched to any gene: 8. As DNA, the CDR3 is TGTGCCATCAGGGCAGACAGGGGTGGGGAGCAGTACTTC. Protein: CAIRADRGGEQYF.

This clone occurred once. V usage is TRBV7-2 and J usage is TRBJ2-4, with D perhaps TRBD2 (6 bases). V was clipped by 6 bases and J by 11 bases, with 17 bases between them. The CDR3 extends over 13 amino acids. CDR1 is SGHTA, CDR2 FQGNSA, per germline. CDR3 in DNA: TGTGCCAGCAGTTCTACTCCGGGAGTCTTTCAGTACTTC. Amino acids: CASSSTPGVFQYF.

The table lists this clone with a count of one. This chain connects TRBV10-3 to TRBJ1-2; D remains unclear. CDR3 length: 16 amino acids. The ends were cut back, 10 bases at V and 0 bases at J, with 21 bases in the middle. Germline V gene sequence: CDR1 ENHRY, CDR2 SYGVKD. CDR3 in DNA: TGTGCCACCGGAGCGGAGGTGGCAGGAACTAACTATGGCTACACCTTC. Protein sequence: CATGAEVAGTNYGYTF.

The rearrangement links TRBV20-1 to TRBJ2-5; maybe TRBD1 (6 bases). V lost 3 bases and J lost 2, with 16 bases in between. This CDR3 has 15 amino acids. Germline CDR1 reads DFQATT; CDR2 reads SNEGSKA (reference sequence). DNA of the CDR3: TGCAGTGCTAGTCGGGACACGGTCAGACAAGAGACCCAGTACTTC. As protein: CSASRDTVRQETQYF.

The chain employs TRBV30 and TRBJ2-3; 10 bases are shared with TRBD2. Germline CDR1 and CDR2: GTSNPN and SVGIG (reference sequence). V lost 3 bases, J lost 2 bases, and 11 bases stayed unmatched. The CDR3 has 17 residues. The CDR3 DNA sequence: TGTGCCTGGAGGGACGGACGGACTAGCGGTAACACAGATACGCAGTATTTT. Translation: CAWRDGRTSGNTDTQYF.

The chain has TRBV18 and TRBJ2-3, with D possibly being TRBD1 (5 bases). The germline CDR1 and CDR2 sequences are KGHSH and LQKENI. This CDR3 region has 13 residues. V lost 6 bases, J lost 4 bases, and 11 bases lay in between. The CDR3 is CASSLGVADTQYF. The CDR3 DNA follows: TGTGCCAGCTCCCTAGGGGTCGCAGATACGCAGTATTTT.

The chain carries TRBV21-1 and TRBJ1-1. TRBV21-1 corresponds to a pseudogene. This CDR3 comprises 15 residues. The CDR3 coding sequence is TGTGCCAGCAGCAAAGCAGGGAGACCTGAACCTGAAGCTTTCTTT. This gives the protein CASSKAGRPEPEAFF.

CDR3 protein: CASSSSDRGQSPLHF. CDR3 coding DNA: TGTGCCAGCAGTTCGTCGGACAGGGGGCAATCACCCCTCCACTTT. The chain carries TRBV28 and TRBJ1-6; 11 bases are a match to TRBD1. This CDR3 has 15 residues. Losses at the gene ends were 4 bases for V and 10 bases for J; bases not matched to a gene: 6. The germline gives CDR1 MDHEN, CDR2 SYDVKM.

The genes are TRBV5-8 and TRBJ2-3; 10 nucleotides align to TRBD1. There are 16 residues in the CDR3. Germline V gene data show CDR1 as SGHTS and CDR2 as YDEGEE. V lost 5 bases and J lost 2; bases outside the gene matches: 8. The CDR3 sequence: CASRFGDRGPTDTQYF. The CDR3 nucleotides read TGTGCCAGCAGATTTGGTGACAGGGGGCCCACAGATACGCAGTATTTT.

This clone was seen just once. This chain uses TRBV16 with TRBJ1-3, with D uncertain. This CDR3 region has 13 residues. Trimming stripped 4 bases from V and 4 bases from J, with 8 bases between. Germline V gives CDR1 KGHSY, CDR2 FQNENV. The CDR3 nucleotides are TGTGCCAGCAGCCCTAAATACGGAAACACCATATATTTT. Its protein is CASSPKYGNTIYF.

The J gene is TRBJ2-7, the V gene TRBV18, with a possible D match to TRBD1 (6 bases). Looked up from germline, CDR1 is KGHSH and CDR2 is LQKENI. CDR3 size: 15 residues. Trimming stripped 6 bases from V and 4 bases from J, with 19 bases between. CDR3 residues: CASSRRQDTGYEQYF. In DNA, the CDR3 is TGTGCCAGCTCCCGCAGACAGGATACGGGATACGAGCAGTACTTC.

This rearrangement joins TRBV28 to TRBJ2-5, with unresolved D. The CDR3 has 14 amino acids. Germline lookup yields CDR1 MDHEN and CDR2 SYDVKM. V was cut by 4 bases and J by 0 bases, with 9 bases left in between. CDR3 coding DNA: TGTGCCAGCAGTTACCTAGGAAACCAAGAGACCCAGTACTTC. Its translation: CASSYLGNQETQYF.

J is TRBJ2-1 and V is TRBV5-1; TRBD2 matches at 10 bases. The CDR3 consists of 15 residues. Germline lookup yields CDR1 SGHRS and CDR2 YFSETQ. V shed 5 bases and J 4 bases; nucleotides not matched to a gene: 6. The CDR3 here is CASRATSGMYNEQFF. CDR3 sequence (DNA): TGCGCCAGCAGGGCCACTAGCGGGATGTACAATGAGCAGTTCTTC.

The chain links TRBV5-1 to TRBJ2-2; D is unclear. CDR1 is SGHRS, CDR2 YFSETQ, per germline. V was shortened by 2 bases and J by 5 bases, with 4 bases between the two germline ends. This CDR3 contains 12 residues. CDR3 coding DNA: TGCGCCAGCAGCTTCATTACCGGGGAGCTGTTTTTT. It codes for CASSFITGELFF. The whole variable domain, filled in from reference TRBV5-1 and TRBJ2-2, reads KAGVTQTPRYLIKTRGQQVTLSCSPISGHRSVSWYQQTPGQGLQFLFEYFSETQRNKGNFPGRFSGRQFSNSRSEMNVSTLELGDSALYLCASSFITGELFFGEGSRLTVL.

The V call is TRBV6-5, the J call TRBJ1-5, with D hard to call. V was clipped by 7 bases and J by 2 bases, with 15 bases between them. Germline V lookup: CDR1 MNHEY, CDR2 SVGAGI. The CDR3 totals 15 residues. CDR3 in amino acids: CASTFEGQGNQPQHF. The CDR3 DNA follows: TGTGCCAGCACCTTTGAGGGTCAGGGCAATCAGCCCCAGCATTTT.

This chain uses TRBV29-1 with TRBJ2-7, with D possibly being TRBD1 (5 bases). The CDR3 extends over 15 amino acids. Per germline, CDR1 SQVTM and CDR2 ANQGSEA. V shed 8 bases and J shed 6 bases, with 26 bases lying between them. CDR3 DNA: TGCAGCTTTAGGGGAATGGGTAAAGTCCTGATCGAGCAGTACTTC. Amino acid sequence: CSFRGMGKVLIEQYF.

This chain's CDR3 is CASSPHGPQRDSDTQYF. CDR3 bases: TGTGCCAGCAGCCCCCATGGACCTCAACGGGATTCAGATACGCAGTATTTT. This chain links TRBV7-7 with TRBJ2-3, with D perhaps matching TRBD2 (5 bases). The CDR3 runs to 17 residues. Germline lookup yields CDR1 SSHAT and CDR2 FNYEAQ (reference sequence). The germline V and J ends were trimmed by 5 bases and 4 bases, with 22 bases remaining between them.

This chain connects TRBV9 to TRBJ2-7; D possibly corresponds to TRBD1 (5 bases). V was shortened by 4 bases and J by 2 bases, with 13 bases between the two germline ends. The CDR3 totals 14 residues. Germline CDR1 and CDR2: SGDLS and YYNGEE. Here the CDR3 DNA reads TGTGCCAGCAGCTCCCTCGACAGACCCTACGAGCAGTACTTC. The encoded protein is CASSSLDRPYEQYF.

This chain links TRBV18 with TRBJ1-6; D is unclear. The CDR3 totals 15 residues. CDR1 and CDR2 (germline): KGHSH, LQKENI. Trimming took off 3 bases at V and 10 bases at J, with 16 bases between the two ends. CDR3 sequence reads: CASSPSSLVWSPLHF. CDR3 nucleotides: TGTGCCAGCTCACCTTCCAGTCTGGTTTGGTCACCCCTCCACTTT.